This TCR beta chain came from a study of T-cell reconstitution after alpha-beta-depleted transplantation in children. Study-level points and caveats: Surviving thymic progenitors and recipient T cells were the source of high TCRbeta diversity at day 60 in some patients. Once a year had passed after transplant, T-cell counts and diversity came mostly from newly produced T cells. Reportedly, alpha-beta T cells present about two months post-transplant originated from several hundred expanded clones of graft origin.

This clonotype showed up many times. As yet, its antigen is unknown. Unique molecular identifiers were incorporated during preparation of the TCRbeta library. TCRdb re-called the PCR reads through MiXCR, storing one row per CDR3 protein. The sample carries about 600,000 distinct CDR3 sequences, about an eighth recorded once. Trimming cost V 6 bases and J 6 bases; bases outside gene matches: 3. This CDR3 is 12 amino acids long. Germline V gene sequence: CDR1 SQVTM, CDR2 ANQGSEA. Sequenced material: PBMCs, mostly from graft donor cells, taken 360 days after TCRalphabeta/CD19-depleted stem cell transplant. The origin of this receptor is a male patient under 18 who had a stem cell transplant for acute myeloid leukemia, so the T cells may come from the graft donor. The rearrangement links TRBV29-1 to TRBJ2-3, with 10 bases matching TRBD2. CDR3 in DNA: TGCAGCGTCCAAGCGGGAGGGGATACGCAGTATTTT. Its translation is CSVQAGGDTQYF.